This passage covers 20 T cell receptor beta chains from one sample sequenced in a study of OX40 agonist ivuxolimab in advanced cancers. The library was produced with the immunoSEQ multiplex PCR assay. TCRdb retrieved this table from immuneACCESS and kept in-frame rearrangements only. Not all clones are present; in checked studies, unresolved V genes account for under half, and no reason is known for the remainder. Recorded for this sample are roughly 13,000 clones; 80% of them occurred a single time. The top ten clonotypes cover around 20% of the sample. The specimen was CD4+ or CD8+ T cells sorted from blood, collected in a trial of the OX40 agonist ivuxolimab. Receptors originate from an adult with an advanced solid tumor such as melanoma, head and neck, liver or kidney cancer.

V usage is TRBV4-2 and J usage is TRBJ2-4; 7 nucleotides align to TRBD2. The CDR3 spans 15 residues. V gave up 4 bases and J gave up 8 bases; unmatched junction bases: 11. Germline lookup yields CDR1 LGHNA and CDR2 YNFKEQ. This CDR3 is CASSPALGGEDIQYF. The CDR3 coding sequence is TGTGCCAGCAGCCCCGCCCTGGGGGGGGAGGACATTCAGTACTTC.

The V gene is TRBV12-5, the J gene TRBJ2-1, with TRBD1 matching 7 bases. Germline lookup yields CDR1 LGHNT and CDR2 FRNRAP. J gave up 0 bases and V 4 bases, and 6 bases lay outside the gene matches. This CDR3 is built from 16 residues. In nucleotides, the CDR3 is TGTGCTAGTGGTTGGGGGACAGAGAACTCCTACAATGAGCAGTTCTTC. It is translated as CASGWGTENSYNEQFF.

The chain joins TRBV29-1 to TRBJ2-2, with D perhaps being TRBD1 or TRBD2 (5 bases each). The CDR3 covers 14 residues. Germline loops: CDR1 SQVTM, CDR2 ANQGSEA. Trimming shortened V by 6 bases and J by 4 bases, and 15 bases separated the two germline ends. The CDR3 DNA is TGCAGCGTCCCCGGCCAGGGAGTCACCGGGGAGCTGTTTTTT. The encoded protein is CSVPGQGVTGELFF.

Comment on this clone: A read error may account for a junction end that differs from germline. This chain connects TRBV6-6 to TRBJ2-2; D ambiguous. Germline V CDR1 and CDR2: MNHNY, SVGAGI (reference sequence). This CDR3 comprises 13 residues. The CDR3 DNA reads TGTGTCAGCAGTTACCATTCGGCCGGGGAGCTGTTTTTT. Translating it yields CVSSYHSAGELFF.

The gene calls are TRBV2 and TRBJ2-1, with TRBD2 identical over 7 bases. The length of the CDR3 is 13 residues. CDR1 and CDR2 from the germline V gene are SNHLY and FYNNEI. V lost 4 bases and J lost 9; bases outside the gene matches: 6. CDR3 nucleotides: TGTGCCAGCAGTGTGGGGGTAGCGGGTGAGCAGTTCTTC. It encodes CASSVGVAGEQFF.

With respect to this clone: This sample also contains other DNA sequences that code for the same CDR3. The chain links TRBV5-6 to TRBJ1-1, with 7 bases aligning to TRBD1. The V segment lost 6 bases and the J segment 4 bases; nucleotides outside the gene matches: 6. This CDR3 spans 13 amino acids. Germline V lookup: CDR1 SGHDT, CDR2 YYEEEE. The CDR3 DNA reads TGTGCCAGCATAACAGGGGTGGGCACTGAAGCTTTCTTT. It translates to CASITGVGTEAFF.

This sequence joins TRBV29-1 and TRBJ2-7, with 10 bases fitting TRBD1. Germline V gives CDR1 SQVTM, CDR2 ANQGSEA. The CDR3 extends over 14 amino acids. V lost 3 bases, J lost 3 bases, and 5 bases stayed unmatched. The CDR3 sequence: CSVETGTGVYEQYF. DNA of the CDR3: TGCAGCGTTGAGACCGGGACAGGGGTCTACGAGCAGTACTTC.

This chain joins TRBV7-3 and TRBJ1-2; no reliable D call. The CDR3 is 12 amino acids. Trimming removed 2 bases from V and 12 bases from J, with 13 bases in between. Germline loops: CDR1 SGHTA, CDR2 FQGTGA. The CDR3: CASSLATTAHTF. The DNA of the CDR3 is TGTGCCAGCAGCTTAGCGACGACCGCCCACACCTTC. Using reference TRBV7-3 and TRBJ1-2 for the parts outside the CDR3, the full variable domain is GAGVSQTPSNKVTEKGKYVELRCDPISGHTALYWYRQSLGQGPEFLIYFQGTGAADDSGLPNDRFFAVRPEGSVSTLKIQRTERGDSAVYLCASSLATTAHTFGSGTRLTVV.

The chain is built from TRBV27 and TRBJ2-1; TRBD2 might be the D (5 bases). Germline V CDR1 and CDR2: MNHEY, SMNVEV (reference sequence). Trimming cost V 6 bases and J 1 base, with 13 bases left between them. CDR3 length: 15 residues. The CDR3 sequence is CASRLDSRSYNEQFF. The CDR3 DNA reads TGTGCCAGCAGGCTGGACTCAAGGTCCTACAATGAGCAGTTCTTC.

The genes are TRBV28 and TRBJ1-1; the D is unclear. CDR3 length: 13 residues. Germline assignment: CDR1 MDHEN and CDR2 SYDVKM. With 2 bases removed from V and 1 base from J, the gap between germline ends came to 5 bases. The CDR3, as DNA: TGTGCCAGCAGTTTAAGGGAGAACACTGAAGCTTTCTTT. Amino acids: CASSLRENTEAFF. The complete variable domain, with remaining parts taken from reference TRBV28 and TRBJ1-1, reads DVKVTQSSRYLVKRTGEKVFLECVQDMDHENMFWYRQDPGLGLRLIYFSYDVKMKEKGDIPEGYSVSREKKERFSLILESASTNQTSMYLCASSLRENTEAFFGQGTRLTVV.

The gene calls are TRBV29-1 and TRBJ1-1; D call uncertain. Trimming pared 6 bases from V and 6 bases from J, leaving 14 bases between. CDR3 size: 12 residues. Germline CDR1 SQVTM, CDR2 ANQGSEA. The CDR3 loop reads CSVHEEYAEAFF. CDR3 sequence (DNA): TGCAGCGTACACGAAGAGTACGCTGAAGCTTTCTTT.

CDR3 coding DNA: TGTGCCAGCAGCTCAGCAGGAAGTCAGCCCCAGCATTTT. Amino acids: CASSSAGSQPQHF. V is TRBV7-3 and J is TRBJ1-5; D unresolved. With 4 bases removed from V and 6 bases from J, the gap between germline ends came to 10 bases. The germline gives CDR1 SGHTA, CDR2 FQGTGA. This CDR3 is 13 amino acids long.

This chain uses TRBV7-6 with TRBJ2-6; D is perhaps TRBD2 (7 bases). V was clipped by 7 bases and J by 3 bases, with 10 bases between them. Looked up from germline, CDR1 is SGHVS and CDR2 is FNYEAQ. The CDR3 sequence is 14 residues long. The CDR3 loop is CASTGGSGANVLTF. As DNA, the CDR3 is TGTGCCAGCACGGGGGGCAGTGGGGCCAACGTCCTGACTTTC.

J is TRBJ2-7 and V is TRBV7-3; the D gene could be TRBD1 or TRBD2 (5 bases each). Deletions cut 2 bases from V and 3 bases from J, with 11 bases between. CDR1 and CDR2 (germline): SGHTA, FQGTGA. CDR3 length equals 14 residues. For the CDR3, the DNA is TGTGCCAGCAGCTTAGTGGGGGATCTCTACGAGCAGTACTTC. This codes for CASSLVGDLYEQYF.

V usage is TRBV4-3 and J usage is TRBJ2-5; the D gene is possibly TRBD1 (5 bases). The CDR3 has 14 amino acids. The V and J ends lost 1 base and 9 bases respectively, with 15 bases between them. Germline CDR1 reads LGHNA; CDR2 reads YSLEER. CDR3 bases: TGCGCCAGCAGCCAAGGTCCGACAGTTGGGGCCCAGTACTTC. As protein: CASSQGPTVGAQYF.

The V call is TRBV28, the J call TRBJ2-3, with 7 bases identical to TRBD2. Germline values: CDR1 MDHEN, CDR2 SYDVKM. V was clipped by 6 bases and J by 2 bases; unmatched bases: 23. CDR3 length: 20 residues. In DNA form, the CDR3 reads TGTGCCAGCAGCCGACCCGGGACCCTGATTGGGGGAGGGCCCACAGATACGCAGTATTTT. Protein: CASSRPGTLIGGGPTDTQYF.

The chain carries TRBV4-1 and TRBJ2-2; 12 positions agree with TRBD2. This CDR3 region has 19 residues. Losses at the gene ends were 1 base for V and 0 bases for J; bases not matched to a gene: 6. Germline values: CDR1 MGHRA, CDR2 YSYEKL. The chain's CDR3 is CASSQGRLAGVSNTGELFF. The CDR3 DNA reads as TGCGCCAGCAGCCAAGGACGACTAGCGGGAGTCTCGAACACCGGGGAGCTGTTTTTT.

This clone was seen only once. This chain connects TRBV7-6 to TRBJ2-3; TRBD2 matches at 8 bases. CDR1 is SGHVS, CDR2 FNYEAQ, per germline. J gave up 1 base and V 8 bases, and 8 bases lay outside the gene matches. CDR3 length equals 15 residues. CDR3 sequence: CASSRASGRTDTQYF. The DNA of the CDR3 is TGTGCCAGCTCTCGGGCTAGCGGGCGCACAGATACGCAGTATTTT.

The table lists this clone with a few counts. In DNA, the CDR3 is TGTGCCAGTAGTATAGTGACGGGGTTGGGTCAGCCCCAGCATTTT. Amino acids: CASSIVTGLGQPQHF. The chain couples TRBV19 to TRBJ1-5; D gene unclear. With 1 base removed from V and 6 bases from J, the gap between germline ends came to 13 bases. The length of the CDR3 is 15 residues. Germline CDR1 and CDR2: LNHDA and SQIVND (reference sequence). The whole variable domain, remainder taken from reference TRBV19 and TRBJ1-5, is DGGITQSPKYLFRKEGQNVTLSCEQNLNHDAMYWYRQDPGQGLRLIYYSQIVNDFQKGDIAEGYSVSREKKESFPLTVTSAQKNPTAFYLCASSIVTGLGQPQHFGDGTRLSIL.

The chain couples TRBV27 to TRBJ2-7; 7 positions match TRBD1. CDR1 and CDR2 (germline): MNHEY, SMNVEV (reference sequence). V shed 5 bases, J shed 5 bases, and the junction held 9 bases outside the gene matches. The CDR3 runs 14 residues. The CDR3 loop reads CASSTNHRGHEQYF. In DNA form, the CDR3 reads TGTGCCAGCAGTACGAATCACAGGGGCCACGAGCAGTACTTC.